This record covers a single T cell receptor (beta chain). Its antigen remains unidentified. This entry belongs to a study of high-grade serous ovarian cancer treatment subgroups. General study findings and limits: Without spatial data, bulk sequencing limits insight into HGSC tumor diversity. Same-patient tumor repertoires overlapped at about 0.11 to 0.85; different patients barely overlapped.

Tumor tissue was taken before any definitive surgery or chemotherapy was given. CDR3 length: 15 amino acids. V was pared by 1 base and J by 5 bases, with 15 bases between. Germline assignment: CDR1 MNHEY and CDR2 SMNVEV (reference sequence). Sequencing was performed with immunoSEQ multiplex PCR; in TCRdb, only in-frame clones are kept and a portion is missing. The sample shows under 3,500 clones, 75% of them seen only once. Material for sequencing was tumor tissue. V is TRBV27 and J is TRBJ2-7; no definite D call. This TCR derives from a human donor with high-grade serous ovarian cancer. The CDR3 DNA reads TGTGCCAGCAGTTTATGGGCGGTTTCTATGGACGAGCAGTACTTC. Protein product: CASSLWAVSMDEQYF.